This T cell receptor (beta chain) was sequenced in a study of cytomegalovirus exposure and HLA in healthy donors. This clone has a single count. Unmatched junction bases numbered 1, after V lost 6 bases and J lost 2 bases. Germline CDR1 is KGHSH and CDR2 is LQKENI. CDR3 size: 12 residues. The table came from immunoSEQ multiplex PCR; TCRdb's copy has only in-frame clones and leaves some out. Of under 250,000 clones listed, about 81% are singletons. This TCR derives from a woman aged 25-40 years in good health and CMV-seronegative. The sequencing input was PBMCs. The chain joins TRBV18 to TRBJ2-7; 7 nucleotides line up with TRBD1. The DNA for the CDR3 is TGTGCCAGCTCTCAGGGGGCCTACGAGCAGTACTTC. Amino acids: CASSQGAYEQYF. Full variable domain (outside the CDR3, taken from reference TRBV18 and TRBJ2-7): NAGVMQNPRHLVRRRGQEARLRCSPMKGHSHVYWYRQLPEEGLKFMVYLQKENIIDESGMPKERFSAEFPKEGPSILRIQQVVRGDSAAYFCASSQGAYEQYFGPGTRLTVT.